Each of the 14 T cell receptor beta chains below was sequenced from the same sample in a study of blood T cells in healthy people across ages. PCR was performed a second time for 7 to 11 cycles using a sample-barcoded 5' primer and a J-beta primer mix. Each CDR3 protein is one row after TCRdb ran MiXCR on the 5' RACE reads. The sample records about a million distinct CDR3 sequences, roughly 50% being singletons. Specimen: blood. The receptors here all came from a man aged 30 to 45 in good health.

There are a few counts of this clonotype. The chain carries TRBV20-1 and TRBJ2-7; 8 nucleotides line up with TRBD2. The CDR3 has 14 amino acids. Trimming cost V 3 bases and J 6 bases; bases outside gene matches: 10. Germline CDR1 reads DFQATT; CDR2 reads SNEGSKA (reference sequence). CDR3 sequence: CSARPGTSQVEQYF. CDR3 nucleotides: TGCAGTGCTAGGCCGGGGACTAGTCAAGTCGAGCAGTACTTC.

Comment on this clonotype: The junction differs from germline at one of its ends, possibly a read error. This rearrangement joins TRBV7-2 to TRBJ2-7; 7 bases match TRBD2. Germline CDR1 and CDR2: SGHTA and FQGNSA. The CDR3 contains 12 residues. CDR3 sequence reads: CVSSLQRGEQYF. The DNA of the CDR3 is TGTGTCAGCAGCTTGCAGCGGGGCGAGCAGTACTTC.

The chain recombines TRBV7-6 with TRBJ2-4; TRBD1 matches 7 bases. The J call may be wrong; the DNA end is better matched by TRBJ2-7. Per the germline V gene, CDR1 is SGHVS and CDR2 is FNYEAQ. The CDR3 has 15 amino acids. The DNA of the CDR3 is TGTGCCAGCAGCTTAGAGCAGGGGGTCCTCTACGAGCAGTACTTC. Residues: CASSLEQGVLYEQYF.

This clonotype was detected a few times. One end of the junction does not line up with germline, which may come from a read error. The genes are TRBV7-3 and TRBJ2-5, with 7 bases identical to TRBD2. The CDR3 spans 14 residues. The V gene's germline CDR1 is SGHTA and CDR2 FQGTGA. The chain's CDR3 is CASSLSGGQGTQYF. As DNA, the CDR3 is TGTGCCAGCAGCTTAAGCGGGGGTCAAGGGACCCAGTACTTC.

CDR3 in DNA: TGTGCCAGCGCCCCCGGGACAGAGTATGGCTACACCTTC. This translates into CASAPGTEYGYTF. The genes are TRBV6-5 and TRBJ1-2, with 7 bases lining up with TRBD1. J lost 5 bases, V lost 8 bases, and 8 bases had no gene match. This CDR3 spans 13 amino acids. Germline-derived CDR1 and CDR2 are MNHEY and SVGAGI.

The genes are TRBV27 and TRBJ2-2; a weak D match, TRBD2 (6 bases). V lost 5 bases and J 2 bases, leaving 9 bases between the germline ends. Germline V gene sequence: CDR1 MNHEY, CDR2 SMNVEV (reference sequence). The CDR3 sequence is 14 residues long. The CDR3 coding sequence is TGTGCCAGCAGTCGGGGAGGAAACACCGGGGAGCTGTTTTTT. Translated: CASSRGGNTGELFF.

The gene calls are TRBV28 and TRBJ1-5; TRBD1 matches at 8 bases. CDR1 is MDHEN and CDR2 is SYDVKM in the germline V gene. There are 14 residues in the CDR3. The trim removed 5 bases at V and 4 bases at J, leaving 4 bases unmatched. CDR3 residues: CASSLDRANQPQHF. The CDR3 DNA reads TGTGCCAGCAGTCTGGACAGGGCTAATCAGCCCCAGCATTTT.

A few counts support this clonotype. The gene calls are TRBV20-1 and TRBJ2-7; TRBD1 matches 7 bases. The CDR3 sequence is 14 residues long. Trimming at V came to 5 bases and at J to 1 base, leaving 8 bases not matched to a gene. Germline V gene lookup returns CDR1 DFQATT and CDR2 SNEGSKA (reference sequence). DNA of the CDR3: TGCAGTGCTCGGGGTGGGACAGCTTCCTACGAGCAGTACTTC. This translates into CSARGGTASYEQYF.

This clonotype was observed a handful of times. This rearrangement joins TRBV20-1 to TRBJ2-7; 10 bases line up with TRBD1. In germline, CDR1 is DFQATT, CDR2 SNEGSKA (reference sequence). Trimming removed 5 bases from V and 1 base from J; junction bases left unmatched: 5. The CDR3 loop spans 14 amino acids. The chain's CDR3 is CSAFPGQGSYEQYF. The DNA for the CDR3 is TGCAGTGCTTTCCCGGGACAGGGGTCCTACGAGCAGTACTTC.

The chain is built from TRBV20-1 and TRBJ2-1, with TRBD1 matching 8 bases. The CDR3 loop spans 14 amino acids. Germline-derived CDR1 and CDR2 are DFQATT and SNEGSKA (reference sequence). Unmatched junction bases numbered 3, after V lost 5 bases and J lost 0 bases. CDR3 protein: CSAGQGASYNEQFF. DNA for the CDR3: TGCAGTGCTGGCCAGGGGGCCTCCTACAATGAGCAGTTCTTC.

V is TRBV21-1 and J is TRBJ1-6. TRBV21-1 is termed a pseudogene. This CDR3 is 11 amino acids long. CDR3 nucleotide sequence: TGTGCCAGCAGCAAGAGTTCACCCCTCCACTTT. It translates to CASSKSSPLHF.

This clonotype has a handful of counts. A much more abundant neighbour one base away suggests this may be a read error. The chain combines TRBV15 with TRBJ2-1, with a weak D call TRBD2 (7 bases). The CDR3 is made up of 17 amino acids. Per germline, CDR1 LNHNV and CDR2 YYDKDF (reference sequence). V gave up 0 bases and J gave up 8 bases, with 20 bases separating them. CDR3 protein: CATSRDRGGLASDEQFF. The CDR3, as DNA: TGTGCCACCAGCAGAGATAGGGGGGGCCTAGCGTCCGATGAGCAGTTCTTC.

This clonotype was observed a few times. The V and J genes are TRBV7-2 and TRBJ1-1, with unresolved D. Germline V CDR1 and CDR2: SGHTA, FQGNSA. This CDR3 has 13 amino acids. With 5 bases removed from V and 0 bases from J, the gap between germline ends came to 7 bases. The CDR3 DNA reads TGTGCCAGCAGCCCATATTTGAACACTGAAGCTTTCTTT. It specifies CASSPYLNTEAFF. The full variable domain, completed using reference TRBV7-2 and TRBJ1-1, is GAGVSQSPSNKVTEKGKDVELRCDPISGHTALYWYRQSLGQGLEFLIYFQGNSAPDKSGLPSDRFSAERTGGSVSTLTIQRTQQEDSAVYLCASSPYLNTEAFFGQGTRLTVV.

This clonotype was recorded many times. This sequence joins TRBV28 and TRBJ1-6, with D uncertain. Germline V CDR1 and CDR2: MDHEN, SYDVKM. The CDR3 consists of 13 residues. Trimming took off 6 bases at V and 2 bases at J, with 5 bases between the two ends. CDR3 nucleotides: TGTGCCAGCAGCCCACCCTATAATTCACCCCTCCACTTT. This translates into CASSPPYNSPLHF.